This T cell receptor beta chain originates from a study of blood T cells in healthy people across ages. As regards this clonotype: The target antigen is unknown.

A sample-barcoded 5' primer and a J-beta primer mix were used in a second PCR of roughly 6 to 12 cycles. Every sample produced at least 2.5 million CDR3-containing paired-end reads. From the 5' RACE reads, TCRdb called clonotypes with MiXCR, one entry per CDR3 protein. Among 1,500,000 or so distinct CDR3 sequences listed, almost 60% were seen once. Study-wide results and limits: There were more naive CD4+ cells and higher diversity in long-lived donors than in aged donors.

Aged roughly 6 to 95, donors were systemically healthy Caucasians from Russia. Extracted total RNA amounted to at least 6 micrograms for each sample. Material for sequencing was blood. The receptor was derived from a man between 18 and 35 years old in good health.

For the CDR3, the DNA is TGTGCCCGATATCCGGGGGGGCCCCCCAATGAGCAGTTCTTC. This sequence encodes CARYPGGPPNEQFF. This rearrangement joins TRBV2 to TRBJ2-1, with 8 bases matching TRBD2. V lost 11 bases to trimming and J lost 6 bases; unmatched junction nucleotides: 12. The CDR3 totals 14 residues. Per the germline V gene, CDR1 is SNHLY and CDR2 is FYNNEI.